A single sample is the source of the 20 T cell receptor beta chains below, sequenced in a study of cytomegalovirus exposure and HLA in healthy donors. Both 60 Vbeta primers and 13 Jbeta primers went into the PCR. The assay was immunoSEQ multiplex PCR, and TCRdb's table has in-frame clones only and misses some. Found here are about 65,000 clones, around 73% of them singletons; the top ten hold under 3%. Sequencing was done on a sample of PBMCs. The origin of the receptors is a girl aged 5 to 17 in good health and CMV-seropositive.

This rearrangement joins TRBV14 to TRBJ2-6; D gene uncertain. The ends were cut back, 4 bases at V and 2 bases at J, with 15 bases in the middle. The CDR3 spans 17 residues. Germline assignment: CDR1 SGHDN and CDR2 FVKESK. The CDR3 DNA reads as TGTGCCAGCAGCCTATTCCCCCTGGCCGCTGGGGCCAACGTCCTGACTTTC. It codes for CASSLFPLAAGANVLTF. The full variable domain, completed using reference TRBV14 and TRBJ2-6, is EAGVTQFPSHSVIEKGQTVTLRCDPISGHDNLYWYRRVMGKEIKFLLHFVKESKQDESGMPNNRFLAERTGGTYSTLKVQPAELEDSGVYFCASSLFPLAAGANVLTFGAGSRLTVL.

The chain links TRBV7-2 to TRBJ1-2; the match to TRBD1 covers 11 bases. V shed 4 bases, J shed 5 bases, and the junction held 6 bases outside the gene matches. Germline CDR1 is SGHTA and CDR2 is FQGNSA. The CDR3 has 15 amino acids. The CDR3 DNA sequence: TGTGCCAGCAGCTCCCGGGACAGGGGGATGTATGGCTACACCTTC. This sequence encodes CASSSRDRGMYGYTF.

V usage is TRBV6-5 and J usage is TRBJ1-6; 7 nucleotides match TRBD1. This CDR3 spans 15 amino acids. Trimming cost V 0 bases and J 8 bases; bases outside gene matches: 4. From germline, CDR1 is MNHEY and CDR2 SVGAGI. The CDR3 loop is CASSYSGQSYSPLHF. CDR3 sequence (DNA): TGTGCCAGCAGTTACTCGGGACAGTCTTATTCACCCCTCCACTTT.

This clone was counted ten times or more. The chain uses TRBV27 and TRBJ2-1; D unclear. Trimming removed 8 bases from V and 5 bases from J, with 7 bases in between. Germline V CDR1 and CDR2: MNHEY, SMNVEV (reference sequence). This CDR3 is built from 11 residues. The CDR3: CASWSDNEQFF. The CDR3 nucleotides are TGTGCCAGCTGGTCGGACAATGAGCAGTTCTTC.

The CDR3 region is CASSQGAGRGVYNEQFF. The CDR3 bases are TGCGCCAGCAGCCAAGGGGCGGGGCGGGGGGTATACAATGAGCAGTTCTTC. This rearrangement joins TRBV4-1 to TRBJ2-1; TRBD2 agrees at 8 bases. J lost 4 bases, V lost 1 base, and 9 bases had no gene match. In germline, CDR1 is MGHRA, CDR2 YSYEKL. The CDR3 runs 17 residues.

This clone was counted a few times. CDR3 nucleotide sequence: TGTGCCAGCAGTCAGGCTGGAGGTCAGCCCCAGCATTTT. Encoded protein: CASSQAGGQPQHF. This chain uses TRBV27 with TRBJ1-5; D is ambiguous. The CDR3 covers 13 residues. V gave up 5 bases and J gave up 6 bases, with 11 bases separating them. Looked up from germline, CDR1 is MNHEY and CDR2 is SMNVEV (reference sequence).

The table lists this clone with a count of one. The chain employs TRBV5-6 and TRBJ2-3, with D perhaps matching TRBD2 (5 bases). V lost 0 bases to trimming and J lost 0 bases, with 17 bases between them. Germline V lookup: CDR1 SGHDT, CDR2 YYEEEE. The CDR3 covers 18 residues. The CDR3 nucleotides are TGTGCCAGCAGCTTGGGGGTTCTGGGCAAGCGGAGCACAGATACGCAGTATTTT. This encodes CASSLGVLGKRSTDTQYF.

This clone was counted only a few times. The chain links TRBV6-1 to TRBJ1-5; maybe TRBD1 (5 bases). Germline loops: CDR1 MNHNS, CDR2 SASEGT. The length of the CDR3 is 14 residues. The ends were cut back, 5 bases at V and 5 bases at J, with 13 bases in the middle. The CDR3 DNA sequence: TGTGCCAGCAGTACAGGAGTGTCGGATCAGCCCCAGCATTTT. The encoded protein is CASSTGVSDQPQHF.

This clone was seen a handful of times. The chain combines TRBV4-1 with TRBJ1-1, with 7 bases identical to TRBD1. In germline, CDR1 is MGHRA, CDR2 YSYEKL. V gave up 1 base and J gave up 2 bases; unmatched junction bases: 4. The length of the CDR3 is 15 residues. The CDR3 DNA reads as TGCGCCAGCAGCCAAGGACAGGGATATAACACTGAAGCTTTCTTT. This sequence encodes CASSQGQGYNTEAFF.

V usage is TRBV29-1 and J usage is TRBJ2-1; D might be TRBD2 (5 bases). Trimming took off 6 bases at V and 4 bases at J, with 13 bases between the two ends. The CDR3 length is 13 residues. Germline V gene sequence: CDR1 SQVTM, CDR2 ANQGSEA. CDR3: CSVTGLRYNEQFF. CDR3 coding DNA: TGCAGCGTGACTGGACTCCGGTACAATGAGCAGTTCTTC.

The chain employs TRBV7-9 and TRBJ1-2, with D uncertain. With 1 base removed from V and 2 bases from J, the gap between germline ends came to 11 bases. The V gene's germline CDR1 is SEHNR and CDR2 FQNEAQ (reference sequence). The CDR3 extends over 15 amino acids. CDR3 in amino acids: CASSLGVAENYGYTF. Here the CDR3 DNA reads TGTGCCAGCAGCTTAGGGGTTGCGGAAAACTATGGCTACACCTTC.

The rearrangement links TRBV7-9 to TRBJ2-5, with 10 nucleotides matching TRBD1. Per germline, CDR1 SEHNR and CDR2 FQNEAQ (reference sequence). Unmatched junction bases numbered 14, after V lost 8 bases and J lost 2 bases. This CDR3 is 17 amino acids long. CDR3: CASDELTGGRWQETQYF. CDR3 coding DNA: TGTGCCAGCGACGAGTTGACAGGGGGCAGGTGGCAAGAGACCCAGTACTTC.

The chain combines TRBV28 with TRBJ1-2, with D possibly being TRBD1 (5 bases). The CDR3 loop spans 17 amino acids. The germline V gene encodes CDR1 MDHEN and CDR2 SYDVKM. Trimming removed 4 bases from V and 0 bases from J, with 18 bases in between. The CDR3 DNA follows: TGTGCCAGCAGTTCACCGACAGAAAGTGGGGCTAACTATGGCTACACCTTC. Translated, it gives CASSSPTESGANYGYTF.

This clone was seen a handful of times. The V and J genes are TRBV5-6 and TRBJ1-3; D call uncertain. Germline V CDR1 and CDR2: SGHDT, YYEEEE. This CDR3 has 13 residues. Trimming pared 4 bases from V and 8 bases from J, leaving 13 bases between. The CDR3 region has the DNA TGTGCCAGCAGCCTGGGCCTAGAGGACACCATATATTTT. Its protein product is CASSLGLEDTIYF.

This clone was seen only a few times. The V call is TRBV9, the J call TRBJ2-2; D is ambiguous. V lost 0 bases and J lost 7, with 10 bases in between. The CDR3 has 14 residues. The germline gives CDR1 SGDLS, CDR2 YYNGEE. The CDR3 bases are TGTGCCAGCAGCGTAGCGAGCGCCGACGGGGAGCTGTTTTTT. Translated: CASSVASADGELFF.

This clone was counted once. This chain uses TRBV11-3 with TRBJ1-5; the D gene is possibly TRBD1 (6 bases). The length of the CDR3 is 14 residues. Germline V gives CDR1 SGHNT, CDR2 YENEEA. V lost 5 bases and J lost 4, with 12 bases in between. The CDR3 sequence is CASSPGQINQPQHF. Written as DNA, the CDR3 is TGTGCCAGCAGCCCAGGACAGATTAATCAGCCCCAGCATTTT. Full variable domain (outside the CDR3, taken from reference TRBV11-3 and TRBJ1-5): EAGVVQSPRYKIIEKKQPVAFWCNPISGHNTLYWYLQNLGQGPELLIRYENEEAVDDSQLPKDRFSAERLKGVDSTLKIQPAELGDSAVYLCASSPGQINQPQHFGDGTRLSIL.

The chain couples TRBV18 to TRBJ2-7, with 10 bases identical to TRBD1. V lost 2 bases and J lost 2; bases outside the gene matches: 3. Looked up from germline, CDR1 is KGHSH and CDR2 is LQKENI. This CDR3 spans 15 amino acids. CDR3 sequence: CASSPGTGAPYEQYF. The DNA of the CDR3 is TGTGCCAGCTCACCAGGGACAGGGGCTCCCTACGAGCAGTACTTC.

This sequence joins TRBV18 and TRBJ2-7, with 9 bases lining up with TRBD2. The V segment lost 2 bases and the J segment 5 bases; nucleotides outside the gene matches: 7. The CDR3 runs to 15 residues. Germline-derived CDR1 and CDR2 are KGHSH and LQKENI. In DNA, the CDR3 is TGTGCCAGCTCACCAAAAAGCGGGGGGATCCACGAGCAGTACTTC. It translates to CASSPKSGGIHEQYF.

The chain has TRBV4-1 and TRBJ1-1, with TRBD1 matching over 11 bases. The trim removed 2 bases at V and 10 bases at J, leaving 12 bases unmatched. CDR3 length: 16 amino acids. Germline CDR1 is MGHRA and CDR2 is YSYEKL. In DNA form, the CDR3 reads TGCGCCAGCAGCCAATGGGTCCAGGACAGGGGGCGAAGAGCTTTCTTT. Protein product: CASSQWVQDRGRRAFF.

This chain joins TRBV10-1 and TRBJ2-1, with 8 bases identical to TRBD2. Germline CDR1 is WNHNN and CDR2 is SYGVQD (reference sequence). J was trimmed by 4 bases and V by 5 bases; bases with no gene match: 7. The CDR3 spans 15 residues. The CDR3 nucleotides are TGCGCCAGCAGTCCCTTCAGCGGGAGATACAATGAGCAGTTCTTC. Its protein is CASSPFSGRYNEQFF.